The 5 T cell receptor beta chains presented below share a single source sample, sequenced in a study of identical twins. TCRdb reprocessed the 5' RACE reads with MiXCR, giving one entry per CDR3 protein. The data contain 500,000 to 600,000 distinct CDR3 sequences, less than 25% of them singletons. The sample also formed part of further work on T cells expressing NK-cell markers.

Sequencing was performed on CD4+ T cells sorted from blood. The receptors come from a woman in her late teens or twenties in good health.

Details on this clonotype: One base away lies a much larger clone, so this may be a sequencing read error. The V gene is TRBV6-2 or TRBV6-3, the J gene TRBJ2-2, with D unresolved. V was trimmed by 7 bases and J by 1 base, leaving 4 bases between them. This CDR3 is 12 amino acids long. Germline V gene sequence: CDR1 MNHEY, CDR2 SVGEGT. CDR3 region: CASKVNTGELFF. The CDR3 DNA follows: TGTGCCAGCAAAGTGAACACCGGGGAGCTGTTTTTT.

This clonotype was counted only a few times. This sequence joins TRBV20-1 and TRBJ2-3; 12 bases match TRBD2. CDR1 and CDR2 (germline): DFQATT, SNEGSKA (reference sequence). This CDR3 comprises 15 residues. After removal of 6 bases from V and 2 bases from J, the junction contained 6 bases not matched to a gene. The CDR3 DNA is TGCAGTGCCCTGCTAGCGGGGGGGAACACAGATACGCAGTATTTT. Protein product: CSALLAGGNTDTQYF.

This clonotype was seen once. V is TRBV9 and J is TRBJ2-3, with 7 bases aligning to TRBD2. Germline lookup yields CDR1 SGDLS and CDR2 YYNGEE. V shed 0 bases, J shed 5 bases, and the junction held 6 bases outside the gene matches. The CDR3 sequence is 15 residues long. In DNA form, the CDR3 reads TGTGCCAGCAGCGTAGCCGCGGGAGCGGTAGATACGCAGTATTTT. Its translation: CASSVAAGAVDTQYF.

The chain uses TRBV10-3 and TRBJ2-1; 10 bases map to TRBD2. V trimming: 5 bases; J trimming: 6 bases; junction bases outside the gene matches: 10. Per the germline V gene, CDR1 is ENHRY and CDR2 is SYGVKD. This CDR3 spans 16 amino acids. For the CDR3, the DNA is TGTGCCATCAGTATGTCTAGCGGGAGAGTAACCAATGAGCAGTTCTTC. Amino acid sequence: CAISMSSGRVTNEQFF.

The CDR3 sequence: CAIRGIDGTSTDTQYF. DNA of the CDR3: TGTGCCATTCGGGGAATCGACGGGACCAGCACAGATACGCAGTATTTT. J is TRBJ2-3 and V is TRBV10-3, with D tentatively TRBD1 or TRBD2 (5 bases each). Germline V lookup: CDR1 ENHRY, CDR2 SYGVKD. CDR3 length: 16 residues. The V end lost 9 bases, the J end lost 0 bases, and 19 bases lay between the germline ends.